The present entry profiles one TCR beta chain with its context. The CDR3 is made up of 16 amino acids. The data are from a study of read filtering for tumor transcriptome and immune sequencing. This library used approximately 370 ng RNA and molecular barcoded adaptors spanning alpha/delta and beta/gamma chains. TCRdb reprocessed the reads with MiXCR, giving one entry per CDR3 protein. The sample holds about 93,000 distinct CDR3 sequences, 20% to 25% seen once. This sequence was found in a donor at least 40 years old with multiple myeloma. Sequenced input: a population of CD138-negative cells sorted from bone marrow. The J gene is TRBJ2-7, the V gene TRBV21-1; the table calls TRBD1, which could not be checked here. TRBV21-1 is a pseudogene. The CDR3 DNA reads as TGTGCCAGCAGCAAAGCGCGGACAGGGGGTTGTAACGAGCAGTACTTC. It translates to CASSKARTGGCNEQYF.